One and the same sample provided the 5 T cell receptor beta chains below, sequenced in a study of OX40 agonist ivuxolimab in advanced cancers. Libraries were prepared by immunoSEQ multiplex PCR; TCRdb keeps only in-frame clonotypes and omits some of them. The table lists tens of thousands of clones, roughly four fifths of them singletons. The sequencing here drew on CD4+ or CD8+ T cells sorted from blood, taken in a trial of the OX40 agonist ivuxolimab. The receptors were sampled from an adult with an advanced solid tumor such as melanoma, head and neck, liver or kidney cancer.

The genes are TRBV29-1 and TRBJ1-1; a weak D match, TRBD1 (5 bases). Germline CDR1 reads SQVTM; CDR2 reads ANQGSEA. The CDR3 length is 16 residues. Deletions cut 0 bases from V and 5 bases from J, with 19 bases between. The DNA of the CDR3 is TGCAGCGTTGAAGATCCGAAGAGGTTGGGGGGAACTGAAGCTTTCTTT. Its protein is CSVEDPKRLGGTEAFF.

The genes are TRBV9 and TRBJ2-3, with 9 positions matching TRBD2. With 2 bases clipped from V and 0 bases from J, the junction kept 4 bases outside the gene matches. Germline-derived CDR1 and CDR2 are SGDLS and YYNGEE. This CDR3 contains 16 residues. The CDR3 reads CASSVSGGPSTDTQYF. As DNA, the CDR3 is TGTGCCAGCAGCGTGAGCGGGGGGCCCAGCACAGATACGCAGTATTTT.

V and J are TRBV18 and TRBJ1-1; D is undetermined. Looked up from germline, CDR1 is KGHSH and CDR2 is LQKENI. There are 16 residues in the CDR3. V lost 0 bases to trimming and J lost 3 bases, with 14 bases between them. The chain's CDR3 is CASSPPQSSRDTEAFF. The CDR3 nucleotides read TGTGCCAGCTCACCACCGCAGTCTTCTCGGGACACTGAAGCTTTCTTT.

This sequence joins TRBV7-2 and TRBJ2-5; D gene ambiguous. The CDR3 covers 14 residues. Trimming shortened V by 2 bases and J by 1 base, and 8 bases separated the two germline ends. CDR1 SGHTA and CDR2 FQGNSA come from the germline V gene. The CDR3 nucleotides read TGTGCCAGCAGCTTAAATGCCGTCCAAGAGACCCAGTACTTC. Its protein product is CASSLNAVQETQYF.

The chain combines TRBV7-9 with TRBJ2-7; tentative D call: TRBD2 (5 bases). In germline, CDR1 is SEHNR, CDR2 FQNEAQ (reference sequence). The CDR3 loop spans 13 amino acids. V lost 5 bases, J lost 3 bases, and 11 bases lay in between. CDR3 protein: CASSPPSLYEQYF. CDR3 DNA sequence: TGTGCCAGCAGCCCGCCTAGCCTCTACGAGCAGTACTTC. The entire variable domain, with the rest obtained from reference TRBV7-9 and TRBJ2-7, is as follows: DTGVSQNPRHKITKRGQNVTFRCDPISEHNRLYWYRQTLGQGPEFLTYFQNEAQLEKSRLLSDRFSAERPKGSFSTLEIQRTEQGDSAMYLCASSPPSLYEQYFGPGTRLTVT.